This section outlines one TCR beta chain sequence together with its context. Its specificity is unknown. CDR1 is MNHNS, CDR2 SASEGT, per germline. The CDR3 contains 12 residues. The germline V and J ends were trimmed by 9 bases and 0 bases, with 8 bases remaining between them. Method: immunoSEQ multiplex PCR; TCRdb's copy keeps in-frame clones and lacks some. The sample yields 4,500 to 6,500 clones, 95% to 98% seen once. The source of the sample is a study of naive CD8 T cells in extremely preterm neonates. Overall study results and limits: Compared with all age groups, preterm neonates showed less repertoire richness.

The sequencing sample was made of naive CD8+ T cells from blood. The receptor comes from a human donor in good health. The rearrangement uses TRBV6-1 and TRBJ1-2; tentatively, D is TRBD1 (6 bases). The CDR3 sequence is CASGQTNYGYTF. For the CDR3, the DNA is TGTGCCAGTGGACAGACTAACTATGGCTACACCTTC.